One sample yielded the 2 T cell receptor beta chains listed below, sequenced in a study of blood T cell repertoires in COVID-19. The method was immunoSEQ multiplex PCR; TCRdb's version includes in-frame clones alone and lacks a portion of them. The repertoire holds around 100,000 clones, with around 90% as singletons. Material: peripheral blood. The receptor set was obtained from a woman over 75 with acute or convalescent COVID-19.

The chain links TRBV4-3 to TRBJ2-3; 9 nucleotides match TRBD2. Trimming removed 0 bases from V and 6 bases from J; junction bases left unmatched: 13. The CDR3 loop spans 18 amino acids. The germline gives CDR1 LGHNA, CDR2 YSLEER. The CDR3 loop reads CASSQDGGSGGLVDTQYF. The DNA of the CDR3 is TGCGCCAGCAGCCAAGATGGGGGTAGCGGGGGTTTGGTGGATACGCAGTATTTT.

This rearrangement joins TRBV11-1 to TRBJ1-1; weak D call: TRBD1 (5 bases). There are 14 residues in the CDR3. With 3 bases removed from V and 0 bases from J, the gap between germline ends came to 8 bases. From germline, CDR1 is SGHAT and CDR2 FQDESV (reference sequence). The CDR3 DNA sequence: TGTGCCAGCAGCTTTCAGGGTATGAACACTGAAGCTTTCTTT. Its translation is CASSFQGMNTEAFF.